The source of this T cell receptor (beta chain) is a study of Tregs in tolerant kidney transplant recipients (dated by TCRdb to the late 2010s). Study-level background: Before combined kidney and bone marrow transplantation, this study identified donor-specific regulatory T cells using TCRbeta sequencing and then followed those same cells after transplant. Summary of the overall study and its limitations: Expanding Tregs with activated donor B cells appeared to identify the most biologically relevant and donor-specific TCRbeta repertoire. The study was limited by small patient numbers, and the findings need validation in larger populations and under other immunosuppression protocols. In tolerant patients, the expansion of donor-specific Tregs was greater than global Treg expansion, suggesting that the expansion was antigen-driven rather than nonspecific. Although technical replication error seemed to be minimal, the question of biological reproducibility was not addressed directly. For some patients the PCR primers changed over time, which made it impossible to compare the samples from those patients at the nucleotide level.

With respect to this clone: Its antigen is not yet known. The sample holds no much larger clone one base away, and base qualities are not on file.

Trimming costs V 5 bases and J 4 bases, and their ends lie 14 bases apart. The germline V gene provides CDR1 SGHNT and CDR2 YENEEA. The CDR3 has 14 amino acids, counting the end cysteine and phenylalanine. Only the CDR3 region is kept as DNA, spanning 42 bases read in frame from base 1. For TCRbeta CDR3 sequencing, genomic DNA was extracted from sorted cells using the QIAGEN DNeasy Blood and Tissue Kit. Through immunoSEQ, high-throughput TCRbeta CDR3 sequencing was done commercially, including PCR amplification with internal controls and bias correction. For the original study's pipeline: Unique productive TCRbeta sequences were defined by CDR3 nucleotide sequence when primers matched and otherwise by CDR3 amino acid sequence together with Vbeta and Jbeta genes. To correct for sorting error, sequences found in more than one sorted population at a frequency ratio of 2:1 or less were discarded, and the remaining shared sequences were assigned to the population with the higher frequency. A sequence was defined as donor-reactive if the sequence was expanded at least 5-fold in CFSE-low cells compared with unstimulated cells and had a frequency of at least 0.01% in CFSE-low cells. Jensen-Shannon divergence calculated on the top 100 TCRbeta sequences ranked by frequency was used to measure repertoire divergence. When a sample had multiple sequencing runs, each run was corrected for sorting error separately and the runs were then pooled. TCRdb obtained this table from immuneACCESS and retained in-frame rearrangements with V and J assigned. These tables miss some clones; where compared with another copy, unresolved V genes account for less than half of the shortfall, and the remainder is unexplained. Clone size and V and J calls were adopted from that table, with D and trimming inferred from the DNA. This sample holds 50,000 or so clones; roughly nine tenths were observed only once. Roughly 16% of the sample is in the top ten clones.

Related donors were used in the transplants with nonmyeloablative bone marrow transplantation, and mixed chimerism was transient in the human trials. Unstimulated Tregs (CD4+CD25+CD127-), CD4+ non-Tregs (CD4+CD25-), CD4 and CD8 cells were FACS-sorted from thawed PBMCs. The patients were 4 recipients of combined kidney and bone marrow transplants from the ITN036ST trial, and samples were available only from these trial subjects. Healthy control blood was separated into PBMCs by Ficoll density gradient and cryopreserved, and patient PBMCs were collected both before and after transplant. This receptor chain uses TRBV11-3 and TRBJ1-2, and perhaps TRBD1 as D gene, on 5 matching bases. The sequence derives from a human patient who received a combined kidney and bone marrow transplant. It is possible that, after a transplant, some T cells come from the graft donor. The sample consisted of CD8+ T cells from blood (PBMCs), taken 12 months after the transplant. The CDR3 protein is CASSGKGPFYGYTF. The nucleotide sequence reads TGTGCCAGCAGCGGAAAGGGGCCCTTCTATGGCTACACCTTC.